One sample yielded the 9 T cell receptor beta chains listed below, sequenced in a study of T-cell reconstitution after alpha-beta-depleted transplantation in children. Preparation of the TCRbeta library was carried out with unique molecular identifiers. Via MiXCR, TCRdb re-called the PCR reads, giving one row per CDR3 protein. In the table there are almost 600,000 distinct CDR3 sequences, around 27% of which are singletons. The sequenced sample was PBMCs, obtained before TCRalphabeta/CD19-depleted stem cell transplant. The receptors derive from a boy younger than two with Wiskott-Aldrich syndrome, due to receive a stem cell transplant.

The chain recombines TRBV24-1 with TRBJ2-2, with D tentatively TRBD1 or TRBD2 (6 bases each). Germline CDR1 is KGHDR and CDR2 is SFDVKD. This CDR3 is built from 16 residues. Trimming stripped 3 bases from V and 3 bases from J, with 13 bases between. The CDR3 is CATSDRGTPYTGELFF. The CDR3 DNA reads as TGTGCCACCAGTGATAGGGGGACTCCTTACACCGGGGAGCTGTTTTTT.

This clonotype was counted only a few times. This rearrangement joins TRBV5-1 to TRBJ2-1; D is perhaps TRBD2 (5 bases). Trimming cost V 0 bases and J 7 bases, with 11 bases left between them. Per germline, CDR1 SGHRS and CDR2 YFSETQ. CDR3 size: 14 residues. The CDR3 protein is CASSLGVGENEQFF. CDR3 sequence (DNA): TGCGCCAGCAGCTTGGGGGTCGGGGAGAATGAGCAGTTCTTC.

This chain uses TRBV12-3 or TRBV12-4 with TRBJ2-3; a possible D gene is TRBD1 (5 bases). The V end lost 3 bases, the J end lost 0 bases, and 7 bases lay between the germline ends. The CDR3 length is 14 residues. This chain's CDR3 is CASSFGASTDTQYF. DNA of the CDR3: TGTGCCAGCAGTTTTGGGGCCAGCACAGATACGCAGTATTTT.

This clonotype was found many times. A junction end diverges from the germline sequence, so it may reflect a read error. The chain joins TRBV5-1 to TRBJ1-1; the D is unclear. Germline CDR1 is SGHRS and CDR2 is YFSETQ. CDR3 length equals 14 residues. CDR3 amino acids: CASSLAAGNTEAFF. CDR3 DNA: TGTGCCAGCAGCTTAGCAGCGGGGAACACTGAAGCTTTCTTT.

The chain recombines TRBV19 with TRBJ2-5; D ambiguous. Germline V gene lookup returns CDR1 LNHDA and CDR2 SQIVND (reference sequence). The CDR3 runs to 12 residues. Trimming removed 3 bases at V and 5 bases at J, with 7 bases between. CDR3 protein: CASSMPGETQYF. The CDR3 DNA reads as TGTGCCAGTAGTATGCCCGGTGAGACCCAGTACTTC.

This clonotype occurred a few times. The V call is TRBV7-9, the J call TRBJ2-1; D tentatively fits TRBD1 or TRBD2 (5 bases each). V was clipped by 5 bases and J by 5 bases, with 19 bases between them. The V gene's germline CDR1 is SEHNR and CDR2 FQNEAQ (reference sequence). The CDR3 covers 16 residues. The CDR3 here is CASSINVGTGNNEQFF. CDR3 bases: TGTGCCAGCAGCATCAATGTCGGGACGGGAAACAATGAGCAGTTCTTC.

V gene TRBV5-1 combines with J gene TRBJ2-5, with 9 bases fitting TRBD2. The trim removed 0 bases at V and 5 bases at J, leaving 11 bases unmatched. Per germline, CDR1 SGHRS and CDR2 YFSETQ. This CDR3 is built from 17 residues. DNA for the CDR3: TGCGCCAGCAGCTTGGCCGGTCGCCTAGCGGGAAGGGAGACCCAGTACTTC. It codes for CASSLAGRLAGRETQYF.

The CDR3 nucleotides read TGTGCCAGCAGCCAAGTTAGGGCTAGCGAGCGCTACGAGCAGTACTTC. Protein sequence: CASSQVRASERYEQYF. This rearrangement joins TRBV4-2 to TRBJ2-7, with D tentatively TRBD2 (6 bases). Germline V gives CDR1 LGHNA, CDR2 YNFKEQ. Trimming cost V 1 base and J 3 bases, with 16 bases left between them. The CDR3 runs to 16 residues.

There are a few counts of this clonotype. The chain carries TRBV5-1 and TRBJ1-2; perhaps TRBD1 as D (5 bases). CDR1 SGHRS and CDR2 YFSETQ come from the germline V gene. This CDR3 is 19 amino acids long. Between the trimmed V and J ends, which lost 0 bases and 3 bases, there was a span of 24 bases. CDR3 amino acids: CASSLAPVGRDYSYYGYTF. The CDR3 bases are TGCGCCAGCAGCTTGGCCCCCGTTGGCAGGGACTACTCTTACTATGGCTACACCTTC.